This TCR beta chain was captured by sequencing in a study of T cells in localized non-small cell lung cancer. Produced via immunoSEQ multiplex PCR; TCRdb's table is partial and in-frame only. The sample has approximately 70,000 clones, roughly 81% seen once. J gave up 5 bases and V 10 bases, and 16 bases lay outside the gene matches. Germline lookup yields CDR1 LNHDA and CDR2 SQIVND (reference sequence). This CDR3 is built from 15 residues. Findings and limits, study-wide: Sequencing was restricted to one tumor region; therefore, heterogeneity remains possible.

This clone appeared a few times. Its antigen is still unknown. This sequence was found in a man aged 40-75 years with stage II lung adenocarcinoma. The sample was PBMCs, taken before any cancer treatment. V usage is TRBV19 and J usage is TRBJ2-5, with 7 bases identical to TRBD1. The CDR3, as DNA: TGTGCCACTGCATCAGACCCCGACAGGGTTGAGACCCAGTACTTC. Protein: CATASDPDRVETQYF.